A selection of T cell receptor beta chains follows, all from one sample in a study of blood T cell repertoires in COVID-19. Data came from immunoSEQ multiplex PCR; TCRdb stores just in-frame clones and leaves some out. This sample has 280,000 or so clones, with 88% found just once. The sequencing input was peripheral blood. These receptors were collected from a man younger than 35 with active or convalescent COVID-19. CDR3s include the opening cysteine and the closing phenylalanine or tryptophan. The D gene is left open where the match is weak.

v_call,j_call,d_call,cdr3_nt,cdr3_aa
TRBV5-6,TRBJ2-5,TRBD2,TGTGCCAGCAGCTTGGCCGTCGAGCGGGGTGTCCGGGAGACCCAGTACTTC,CASSLAVERGVRETQYF
TRBV7-2,TRBJ1-1,.,TGTGCCAGCAGCTTAGTTGGGGCGATGAACACTGAAGCTTTCTTT,CASSLVGAMNTEAFF
TRBV6-2/TRBV6-3,TRBJ2-7,TRBD2,TGTGCCAGCAGTTATACGCGGGGGGCCTTCGAGCAGTACTTC,CASSYTRGAFEQYF
TRBV19,TRBJ2-1,.,TGTGCCAGTAGTAAGGGGGGAGGGTTCAGCTCCTACAATGAGCAGTTCTTC,CASSKGGGFSSYNEQFF
TRBV5-1,TRBJ2-7,.,TGCGCCAGCAGCCCCCTGCGGCCCCCCTACGAGCAGTACTTC,CASSPLRPPYEQYF
TRBV5-5,TRBJ1-1,.,TGTGCCAGCAGCTCAATCTGGACAGCCGACACTGAAGCTTTCTTT,CASSSIWTADTEAFF
TRBV7-2,TRBJ1-2,.,TGTGCCAGCAGCTTACACAGTGGAAACTATGGCTACACCTTC,CASSLHSGNYGYTF
TRBV27,TRBJ2-2,.,TGTGCCAGCAGTCAGCAGGGTCTGAACACCGGGGAGCTGTTTTTT,CASSQQGLNTGELFF
TRBV5-5,TRBJ2-5,TRBD2,TGTGCCAGCAGCCGTCAAGGACTAGCGGGGCAAGAGACCCAGTACTTC,CASSRQGLAGQETQYF
TRBV14,TRBJ2-7,.,TGTGCCAGCAGCCAAGGGAGGGGGCAGTACTTC,CASSQGRGQYF
TRBV5-6,TRBJ1-2,.,TGTGCCAGCAGCTTGGGTCTTTCCCCCAACTATGGCTACACCTTC,CASSLGLSPNYGYTF
TRBV14,TRBJ2-1,TRBD1,TGTGCCAGCAGCCAGTGGACAGGGGTGTATGAGCAGTTCTTC,CASSQWTGVYEQFF
TRBV9,TRBJ1-4,.,TGTGCCAGCAGCGTAGGCGGCGGCATTAATGAAAAACTGTTTTTT,CASSVGGGINEKLFF